Included here is one TCR beta chain sequence, with context. The entry originates in a study of blood T cell repertoires in COVID-19. J lost 5 bases, V lost 7 bases, and 13 bases had no gene match. This CDR3 has 15 amino acids. CDR1 is SQVTM, CDR2 ANQGSEA, per germline. Sequencing used immunoSEQ multiplex PCR; TCRdb keeps in-frame clones, though not all of them. The sample holds more than 200,000 clones; around 87% are singletons and the top ten take roughly 1.6%. The V call is TRBV29-1, the J call TRBJ1-4; 7 nucleotides align to TRBD1. Sample: PBMCs or T cells enriched from blood (not recorded which). The source is a woman aged 45-65 years who had recovered from COVID-19. The CDR3 DNA follows: TGCAGCGCGACTACCGGGGGACAGTACAATGAAAAACTGTTTTTT. Translation: CSATTGGQYNEKLFF.